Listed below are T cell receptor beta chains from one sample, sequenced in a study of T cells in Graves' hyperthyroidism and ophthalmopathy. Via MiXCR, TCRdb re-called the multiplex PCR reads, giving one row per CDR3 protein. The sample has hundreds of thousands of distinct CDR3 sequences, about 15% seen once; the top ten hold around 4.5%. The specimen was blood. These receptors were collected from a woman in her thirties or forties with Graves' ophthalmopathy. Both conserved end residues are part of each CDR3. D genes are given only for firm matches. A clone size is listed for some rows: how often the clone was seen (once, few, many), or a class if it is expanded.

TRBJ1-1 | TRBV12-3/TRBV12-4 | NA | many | CASSYDRKLNTEAFF | TGTGCCAGCAGTTATGACAGGAAACTGAACACTGAAGCTTTCTTT
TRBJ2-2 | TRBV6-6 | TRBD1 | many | CASSYGTGTNTGELFF | TGTGCCAGCAGTTACGGGACAGGGACGAACACCGGGGAGCTGTTTTTT
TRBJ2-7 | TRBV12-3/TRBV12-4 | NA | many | CASSLGVAAAYEQYF | TGTGCCAGCAGTTTAGGGGTAGCAGCCGCCTACGAGCAGTACTTC
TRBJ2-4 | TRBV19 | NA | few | CASSLETRPGDIQYF | TGTGCCAGTAGTCTTGAGACAAGGCCCGGAGACATTCAGTACTTC
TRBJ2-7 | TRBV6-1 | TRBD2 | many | CASSGWSWTSSYEQYF | TGTGCCAGCAGTGGTTGGTCCTGGACTAGCTCCTACGAGCAGTACTTC
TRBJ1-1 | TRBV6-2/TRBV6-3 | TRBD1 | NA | CASSYSFGRGTGTNTEAFF | TGTGCCAGCAGTTACTCGTTCGGGAGAGGGACAGGGACGAACACTGAAGCTTTCTTT
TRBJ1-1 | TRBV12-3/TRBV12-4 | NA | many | CASTPDPGAEAFF | TGTGCCAGCACCCCCGACCCCGGGGCTGAAGCTTTCTTT
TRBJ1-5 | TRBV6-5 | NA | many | CASTSNSGEAVQPQHF | TGTGCCAGCACTTCTAACTCAGGGGAGGCGGTTCAGCCCCAGCATTTT
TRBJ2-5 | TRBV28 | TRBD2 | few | CVAGDQETQYF | TGTGTAGCGGGAGATCAAGAGACCCAGTACTTC
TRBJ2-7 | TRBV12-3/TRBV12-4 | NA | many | CASSLNPGDYEQYF | TGTGCCAGCAGTTTAAACCCGGGCGACTACGAGCAGTACTTC
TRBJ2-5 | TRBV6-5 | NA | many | CASKVPGTGAGETQYF | TGTGCCAGCAAGGTTCCGGGAACGGGAGCGGGAGAGACCCAGTACTTC
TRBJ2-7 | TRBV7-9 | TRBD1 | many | CASSLGQSPYEQYF | TGTGCCAGCAGCTTGGGACAGAGTCCCTACGAGCAGTACTTC
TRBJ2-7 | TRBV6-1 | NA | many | CASSFRDGRYEQYF | TGTGCCAGCAGCTTCCGGGACGGGCGCTACGAGCAGTACTTC
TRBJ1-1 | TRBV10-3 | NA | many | CAISGGRGMRSTEAFF | TGTGCCATCAGTGGTGGGCGGGGGATGCGGAGCACTGAAGCTTTCTTT
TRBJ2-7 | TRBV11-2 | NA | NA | CTSSRGFYVEQYF | TGTACCAGCAGCAGGGGCTTCTACGTCGAGCAGTACTTC
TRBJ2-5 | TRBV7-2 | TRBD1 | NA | CASDQTGAGETQYF | TGTGCCAGCGATCAGACAGGGGCGGGGGAGACCCAGTACTTC
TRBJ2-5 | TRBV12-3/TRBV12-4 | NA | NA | CASSLRQLGETQYF | TGTGCCAGCAGTTTGAGGCAGCTAGGCGAGACCCAGTACTTC